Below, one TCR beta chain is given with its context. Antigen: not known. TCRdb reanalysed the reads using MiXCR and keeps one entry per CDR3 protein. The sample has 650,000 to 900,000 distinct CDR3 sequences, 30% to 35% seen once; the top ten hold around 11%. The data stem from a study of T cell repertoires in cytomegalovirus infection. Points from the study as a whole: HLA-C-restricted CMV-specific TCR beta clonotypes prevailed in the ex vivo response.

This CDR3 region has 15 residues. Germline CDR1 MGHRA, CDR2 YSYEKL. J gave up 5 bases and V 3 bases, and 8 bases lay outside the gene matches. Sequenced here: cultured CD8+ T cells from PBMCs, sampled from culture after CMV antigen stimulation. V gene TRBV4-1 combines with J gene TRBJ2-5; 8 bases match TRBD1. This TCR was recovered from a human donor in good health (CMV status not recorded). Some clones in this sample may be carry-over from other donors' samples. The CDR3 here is CASSHGRGQGETQYF. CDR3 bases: TGCGCCAGCAGCCACGGCAGGGGGCAAGGTGAGACCCAGTACTTC.